This is a list of T cell receptor beta chains from one sample in a study of blood T cell repertoires in COVID-19. Only in-frame clones appear in the TCRdb table, and some are missing; sequencing was by immunoSEQ multiplex PCR. The profile shows 150,000 to 200,000 clones, about 93% of them singletons. Sequences were obtained from peripheral blood. The receptors were sampled from a woman aged 45 to 65 with acute or convalescent COVID-19. Both conserved end residues are part of each CDR3. A D gene is named only where the DNA matches it firmly. Clone size is not always given. Where it is, it says once, few, many or a class for expanded clones.

cdr3_nt,cdr3_aa,v_call,j_call,clone_size,d_call
TGCGCCAGCAGCCCCTCAGGGGCGTCCGACTATGGCTACACCTTC,CASSPSGASDYGYTF,TRBV4-1,TRBJ1-2,-,-
TGTGCCAGCAGGGCCCGACAGACCTCCTACAATGAGCAGTTCTTC,CASRARQTSYNEQFF,TRBV6-6,TRBJ2-1,-,-
TGTGCCAGCAGTTTTCTGGGGGGCACTGAAGCTTTCTTT,CASSFLGGTEAFF,TRBV27,TRBJ1-1,once,-
TGTGCCAGTAGTATAGTGGCAACGCAGCCCCAGCATTTT,CASSIVATQPQHF,TRBV19,TRBJ1-5,-,-
TGTGCCAGTAGCTCCGCACGGACTAGCGGGAGCTTGGGCAATGAGCAGTTCTTC,CASSSARTSGSLGNEQFF,TRBV19,TRBJ2-1,few,TRBD2
TGTGCCTGGAGATCCGGGACAGACTTTTATCAGTACTTC,CAWRSGTDFYQYF,TRBV30,TRBJ2-7,-,TRBD1
TGTGCCAGCAGTTCATACTCACGACTAGCATCCGACTTC,CASSSYSRLASDF,TRBV6-9,TRBJ2-7,-,TRBD2
TGCAGCGTTGATCACCAGGGTACTCACGAGCAGTACTTC,CSVDHQGTHEQYF,TRBV29-1,TRBJ2-7,once,-
TGTGCCAGTAGAACAGCTAACTATGGCTACACCTTC,CASRTANYGYTF,TRBV19,TRBJ1-2,-,-
TGTGCCACCAGTGATTTGAGGACTAGCGGGAGCACAGATACGCAGTATTTT,CATSDLRTSGSTDTQYF,TRBV24-1,TRBJ2-3,once,TRBD2
TGTGCCAGTAGTCAAACCGGGACAGGGGGCGCCGACACTGAAGCTTTCTTT,CASSQTGTGGADTEAFF,TRBV19,TRBJ1-1,-,TRBD1
TGTGCCAGCAGCCATATAACGGATCAGCCCCAGCATTTT,CASSHITDQPQHF,TRBV7-9,TRBJ1-5,-,-
TGTGCCTTGACTAGCGGAAAGCTAAGCTCCTACAATGAGCAGTTCTTC,CALTSGKLSSYNEQFF,TRBV30,TRBJ2-1,-,TRBD2
TGTGCCACCAGTGCCTCCGGGGTTCAAGAAGACGGAGAGACCCAGTACTTC,CATSASGVQEDGETQYF,TRBV24-1,TRBJ2-5,once,-
TGTGCCTGGAGTCGGGAGGCAGTCACTGAAGCTTTCTTT,CAWSREAVTEAFF,TRBV30,TRBJ1-1,-,-
TGTGCCTGGAGTGTTCAATATGGCTACACCTTC,CAWSVQYGYTF,TRBV30,TRBJ1-2,-,-
TGTGCCAGCAGCTCCGCTAGCGGGGGGTACCAAGAGACCCAGTACTTC,CASSSASGGYQETQYF,TRBV7-6,TRBJ2-5,-,TRBD2